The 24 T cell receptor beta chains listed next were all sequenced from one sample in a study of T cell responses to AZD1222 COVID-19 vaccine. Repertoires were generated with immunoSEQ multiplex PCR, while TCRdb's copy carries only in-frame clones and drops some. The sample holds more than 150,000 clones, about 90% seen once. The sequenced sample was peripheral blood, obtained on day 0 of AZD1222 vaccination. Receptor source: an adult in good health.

The CDR3 is CASSHLGTGSDEQFF. The CDR3 nucleotides are TGCGCCAGCAGCCACCTCGGGACAGGGAGTGATGAGCAGTTCTTC. The rearrangement links TRBV4-1 to TRBJ2-1; 9 nucleotides agree with TRBD1. The CDR3 has 15 amino acids. V shed 3 bases, J shed 8 bases, and the junction held 8 bases outside the gene matches. Germline V gene sequence: CDR1 MGHRA, CDR2 YSYEKL.

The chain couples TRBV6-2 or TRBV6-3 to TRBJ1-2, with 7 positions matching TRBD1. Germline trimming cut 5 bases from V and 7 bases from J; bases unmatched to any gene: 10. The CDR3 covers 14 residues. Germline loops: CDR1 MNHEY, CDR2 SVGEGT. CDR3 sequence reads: CASSPDRASAGYTF. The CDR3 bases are TGTGCCAGCAGTCCCGACAGGGCATCAGCTGGCTACACCTTC.

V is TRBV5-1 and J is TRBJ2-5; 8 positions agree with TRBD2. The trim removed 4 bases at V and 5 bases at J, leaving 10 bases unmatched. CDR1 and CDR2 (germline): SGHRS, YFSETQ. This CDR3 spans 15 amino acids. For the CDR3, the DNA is TGCGCCAGCAGCGGAAGGACTAGCCCAATGGAGACCCAGTACTTC. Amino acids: CASSGRTSPMETQYF.

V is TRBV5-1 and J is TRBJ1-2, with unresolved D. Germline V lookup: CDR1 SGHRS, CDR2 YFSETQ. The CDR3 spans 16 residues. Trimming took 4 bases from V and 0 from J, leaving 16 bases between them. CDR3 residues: CASSVLPGSSNYGYTF. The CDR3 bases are TGCGCCAGCAGCGTCCTCCCAGGCAGCTCTAACTATGGCTACACCTTC.

CDR3 sequence (DNA): TGTGCCAGCAGTTACCCGCAGAGGGACTTCCAAGAGACCCAGTACTTC. Protein product: CASSYPQRDFQETQYF. The chain links TRBV6-2 or TRBV6-3 to TRBJ2-5, with D perhaps TRBD2 (6 bases). V lost 2 bases, J lost 1 base, and 14 bases lay in between. The CDR3 sequence is 16 residues long. The V gene's germline CDR1 is MNHEY and CDR2 SVGEGT.

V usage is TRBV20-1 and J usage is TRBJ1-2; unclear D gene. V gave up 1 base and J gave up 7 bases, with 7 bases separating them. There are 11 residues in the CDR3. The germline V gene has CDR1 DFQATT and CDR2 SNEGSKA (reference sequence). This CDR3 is CSARGLGGYTF. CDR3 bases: TGCAGTGCTAGAGGGTTGGGTGGCTACACCTTC.

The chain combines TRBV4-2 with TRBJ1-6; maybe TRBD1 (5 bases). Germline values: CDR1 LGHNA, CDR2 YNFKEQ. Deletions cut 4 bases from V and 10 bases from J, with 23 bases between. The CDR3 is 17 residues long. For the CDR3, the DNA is TGTGCCAGCAGCCTGGACGGTTTCGGGGCCGCAGGGTCACCCCTCCACTTT. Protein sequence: CASSLDGFGAAGSPLHF.

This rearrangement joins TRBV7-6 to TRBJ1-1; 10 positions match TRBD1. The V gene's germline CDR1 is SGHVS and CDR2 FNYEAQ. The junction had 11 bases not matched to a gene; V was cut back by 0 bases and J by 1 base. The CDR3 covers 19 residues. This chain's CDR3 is CASSLARRQGALGNTEAFF. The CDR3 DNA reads TGTGCCAGCAGCTTAGCGCGGAGACAGGGGGCTTTGGGGAACACTGAAGCTTTCTTT.

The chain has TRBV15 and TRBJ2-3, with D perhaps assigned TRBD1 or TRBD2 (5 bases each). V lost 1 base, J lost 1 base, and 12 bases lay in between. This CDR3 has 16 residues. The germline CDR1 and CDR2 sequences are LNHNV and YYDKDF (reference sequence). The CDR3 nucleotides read TGTGCCACCAGCAGAGGAGGGGCTGGGGGCACAGATACGCAGTATTTT. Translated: CATSRGGAGGTDTQYF.

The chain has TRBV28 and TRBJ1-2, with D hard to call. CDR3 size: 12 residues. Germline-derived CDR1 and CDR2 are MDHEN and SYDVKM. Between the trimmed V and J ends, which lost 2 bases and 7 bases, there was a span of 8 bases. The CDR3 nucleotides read TGTGCCAGCAGTTTAGGTAATATTGGCTACACCTTC. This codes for CASSLGNIGYTF.

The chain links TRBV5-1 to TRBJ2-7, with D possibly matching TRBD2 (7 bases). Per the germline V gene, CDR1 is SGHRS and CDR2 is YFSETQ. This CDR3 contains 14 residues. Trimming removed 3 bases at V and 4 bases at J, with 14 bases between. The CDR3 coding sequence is TGCGCCAGCAGCTCCCGCCGGGGGGCTTACGAGCAGTACTTC. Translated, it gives CASSSRRGAYEQYF.

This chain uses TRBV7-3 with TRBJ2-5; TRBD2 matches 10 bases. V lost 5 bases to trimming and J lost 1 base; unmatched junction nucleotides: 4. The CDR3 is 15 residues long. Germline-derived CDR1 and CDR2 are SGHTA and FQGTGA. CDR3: CASSRTSGVQETQYF. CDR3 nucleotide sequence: TGTGCCAGCAGCCGGACTAGCGGAGTCCAAGAGACCCAGTACTTC.

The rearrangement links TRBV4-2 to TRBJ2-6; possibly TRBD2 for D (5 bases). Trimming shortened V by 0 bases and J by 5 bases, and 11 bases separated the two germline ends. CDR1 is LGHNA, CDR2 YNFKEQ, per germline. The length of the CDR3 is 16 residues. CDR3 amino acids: CASSQDSAVWANVLTF. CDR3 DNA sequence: TGTGCCAGCAGCCAAGATAGCGCCGTCTGGGCCAACGTCCTGACTTTC.

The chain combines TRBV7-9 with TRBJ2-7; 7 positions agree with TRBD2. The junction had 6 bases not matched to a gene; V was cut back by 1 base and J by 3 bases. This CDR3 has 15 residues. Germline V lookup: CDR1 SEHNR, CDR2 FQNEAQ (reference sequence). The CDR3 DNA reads TGTGCCAGCAGCTTAGGCCTAGCGGATGTCTACGAGCAGTACTTC. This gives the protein CASSLGLADVYEQYF.

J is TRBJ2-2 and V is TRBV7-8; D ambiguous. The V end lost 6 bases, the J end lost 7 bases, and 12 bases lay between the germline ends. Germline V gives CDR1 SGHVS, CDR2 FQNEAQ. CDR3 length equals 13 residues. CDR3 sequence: CASRSLGGGELFF. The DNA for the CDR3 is TGTGCCAGCAGATCTCTAGGTGGCGGGGAGCTGTTTTTT.

In nucleotides, the CDR3 is TGCGCCAGCAGCCCACGGGACAGGGCTTATGGCTACACCTTC. Encoded protein: CASSPRDRAYGYTF. V gene TRBV5-1 combines with J gene TRBJ1-2; TRBD1 aligns across 9 bases. The CDR3 runs 14 residues. In germline, CDR1 is SGHRS, CDR2 YFSETQ. Trimming removed 4 bases from V and 5 bases from J; junction bases left unmatched: 6.

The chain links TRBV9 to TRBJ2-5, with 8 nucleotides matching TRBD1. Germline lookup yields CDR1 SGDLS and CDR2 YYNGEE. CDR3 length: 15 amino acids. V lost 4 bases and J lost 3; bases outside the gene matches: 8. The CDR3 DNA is TGTGCCAGCAGCACGGCCGGGACAGGAAAAGAGACCCAGTACTTC. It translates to CASSTAGTGKETQYF.

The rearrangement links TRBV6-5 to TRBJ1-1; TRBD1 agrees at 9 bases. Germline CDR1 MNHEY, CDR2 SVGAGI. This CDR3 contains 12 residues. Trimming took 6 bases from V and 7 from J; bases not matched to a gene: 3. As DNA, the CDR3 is TGTGCCAGCAGGCGGACAGGGGTTGAAGCTTTCTTT. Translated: CASRRTGVEAFF.

The CDR3 region is CASSPKTLAEHFYEQYF. The CDR3 DNA reads TGTGCCAGCAGCCCCAAGACACTAGCGGAGCACTTCTACGAGCAGTACTTC. This chain joins TRBV7-9 and TRBJ2-7, with 8 bases fitting TRBD2. Germline V gives CDR1 SEHNR, CDR2 FQNEAQ (reference sequence). With 5 bases clipped from V and 3 bases from J, the junction kept 15 bases outside the gene matches. The CDR3 has 17 amino acids.

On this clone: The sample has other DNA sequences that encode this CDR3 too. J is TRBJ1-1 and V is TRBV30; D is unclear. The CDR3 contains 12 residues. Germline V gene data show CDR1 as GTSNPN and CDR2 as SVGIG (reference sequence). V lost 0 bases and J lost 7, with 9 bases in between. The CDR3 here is CAWSVLGGEAFF. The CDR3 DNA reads TGTGCCTGGAGTGTACTTGGCGGTGAAGCTTTCTTT. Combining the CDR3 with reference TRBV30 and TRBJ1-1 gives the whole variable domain SQTIHQWPATLVQPVGSPLSLECTVEGTSNPNLYWYRQAAGRGLQLLFYSVGIGQISSEVPQNLSASRPQDRQFILSSKKLLLSDSGFYLCAWSVLGGEAFFGQGTRLTVV.

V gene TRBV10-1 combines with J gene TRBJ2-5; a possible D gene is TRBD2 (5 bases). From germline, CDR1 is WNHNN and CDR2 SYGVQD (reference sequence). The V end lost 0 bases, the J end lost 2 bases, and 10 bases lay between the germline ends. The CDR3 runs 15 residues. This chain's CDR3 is CASSESRTGQETQYF. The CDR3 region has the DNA TGCGCCAGCAGTGAGTCGAGGACGGGGCAAGAGACCCAGTACTTC.

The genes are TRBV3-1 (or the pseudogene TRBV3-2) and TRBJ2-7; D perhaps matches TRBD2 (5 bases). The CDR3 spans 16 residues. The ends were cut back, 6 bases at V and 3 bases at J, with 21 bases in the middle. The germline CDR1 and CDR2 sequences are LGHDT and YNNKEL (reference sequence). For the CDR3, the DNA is TGTGCCAGCAGTCCCAGGACGGGAATAGATATCTACGAGCAGTACTTC. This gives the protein CASSPRTGIDIYEQYF.

CDR3 DNA sequence: TGCGCCAGCAGCCTCGGGGGGGCACAAGAGACCCAGTACTTC. Protein: CASSLGGAQETQYF. V usage is TRBV4-3 and J usage is TRBJ2-5, with TRBD2 identical over 8 bases. CDR3 length: 14 residues. Germline-derived CDR1 and CDR2 are LGHNA and YSLEER. Trimming at V came to 4 bases and at J to 2 bases, leaving 3 bases not matched to a gene.

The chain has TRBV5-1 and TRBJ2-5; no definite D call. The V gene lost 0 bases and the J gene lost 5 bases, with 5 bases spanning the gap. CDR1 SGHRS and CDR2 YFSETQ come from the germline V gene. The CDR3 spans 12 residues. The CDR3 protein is CASSLVRETQYF. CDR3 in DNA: TGCGCCAGCAGCTTGGTGAGGGAGACCCAGTACTTC.